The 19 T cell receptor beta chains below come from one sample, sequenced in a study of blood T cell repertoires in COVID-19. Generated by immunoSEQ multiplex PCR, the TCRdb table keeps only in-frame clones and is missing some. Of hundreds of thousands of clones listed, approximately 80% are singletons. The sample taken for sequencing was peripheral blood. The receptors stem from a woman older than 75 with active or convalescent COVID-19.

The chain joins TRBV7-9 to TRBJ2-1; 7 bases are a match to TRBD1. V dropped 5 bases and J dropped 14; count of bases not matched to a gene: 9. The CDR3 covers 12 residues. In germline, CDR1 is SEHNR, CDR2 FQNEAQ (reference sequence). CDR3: CASSPRQGIEFF. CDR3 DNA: TGTGCCAGCAGCCCGCGACAGGGTATCGAGTTCTTC.

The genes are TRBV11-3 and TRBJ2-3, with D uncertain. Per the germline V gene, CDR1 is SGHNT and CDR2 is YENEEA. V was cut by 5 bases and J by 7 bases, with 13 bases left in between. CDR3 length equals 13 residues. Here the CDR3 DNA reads TGTGCCAGCAGCCGAACCACATCGAATACGCAGTATTTT. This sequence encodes CASSRTTSNTQYF.

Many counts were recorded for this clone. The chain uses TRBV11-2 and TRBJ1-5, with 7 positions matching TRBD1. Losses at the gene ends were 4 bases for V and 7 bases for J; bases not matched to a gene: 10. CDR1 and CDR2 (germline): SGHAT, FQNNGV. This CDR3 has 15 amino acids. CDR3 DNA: TGTGCCAGCAGCTCGTCGACAGGGCACAGCCAGCCCCAGCATTTT. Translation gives CASSSSTGHSQPQHF. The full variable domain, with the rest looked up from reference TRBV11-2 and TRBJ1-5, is EAGVAQSPRYKIIEKRQSVAFWCNPISGHATLYWYQQILGQGPKLLIQFQNNGVVDDSQLPKDRFSAERLKGVDSTLKIQPAKLEDSAVYLCASSSSTGHSQPQHFGDGTRLSIL.

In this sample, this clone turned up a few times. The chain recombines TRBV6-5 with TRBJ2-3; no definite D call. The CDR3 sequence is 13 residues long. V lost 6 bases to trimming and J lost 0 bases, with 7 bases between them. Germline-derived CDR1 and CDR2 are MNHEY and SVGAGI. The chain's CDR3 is CASSEISTDTQYF. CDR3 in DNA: TGTGCCAGCAGCGAGATTAGCACAGATACGCAGTATTTT.

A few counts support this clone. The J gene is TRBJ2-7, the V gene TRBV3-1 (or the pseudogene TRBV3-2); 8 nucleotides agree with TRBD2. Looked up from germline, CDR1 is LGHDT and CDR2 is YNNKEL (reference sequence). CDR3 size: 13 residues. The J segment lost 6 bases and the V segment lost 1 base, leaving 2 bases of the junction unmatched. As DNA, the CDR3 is TGTGCCAGCAGCCAAGGGACTAGCACCGAGCAGTACTTC. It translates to CASSQGTSTEQYF.

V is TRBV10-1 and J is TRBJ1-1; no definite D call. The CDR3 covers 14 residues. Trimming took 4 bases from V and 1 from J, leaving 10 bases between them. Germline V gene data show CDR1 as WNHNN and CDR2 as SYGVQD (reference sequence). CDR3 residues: CASSVGGSNTEAFF. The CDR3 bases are TGCGCCAGCAGTGTAGGAGGGTCGAACACTGAAGCTTTCTTT.

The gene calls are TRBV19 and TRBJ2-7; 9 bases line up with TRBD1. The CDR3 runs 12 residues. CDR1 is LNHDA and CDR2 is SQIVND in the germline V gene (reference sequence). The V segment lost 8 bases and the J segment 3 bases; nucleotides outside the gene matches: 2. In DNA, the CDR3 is TGTGCCAGTGCGGACAGGGGCTACGAGCAGTACTTC. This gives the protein CASADRGYEQYF.

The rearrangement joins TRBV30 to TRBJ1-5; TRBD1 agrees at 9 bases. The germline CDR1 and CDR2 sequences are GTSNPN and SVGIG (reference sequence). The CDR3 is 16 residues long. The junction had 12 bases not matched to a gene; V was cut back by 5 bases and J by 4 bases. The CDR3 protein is CAWGKTGGLINQPQHF. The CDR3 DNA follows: TGTGCCTGGGGAAAGACAGGGGGGTTGATTAATCAGCCCCAGCATTTT.

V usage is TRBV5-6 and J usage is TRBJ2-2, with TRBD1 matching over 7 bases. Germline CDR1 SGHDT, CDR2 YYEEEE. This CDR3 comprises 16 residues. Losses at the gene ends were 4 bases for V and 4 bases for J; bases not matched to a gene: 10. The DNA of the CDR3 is TGTGCCAGCAGCCATGACAGGGTACGACTCACCGGGGAGCTGTTTTTT. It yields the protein CASSHDRVRLTGELFF.

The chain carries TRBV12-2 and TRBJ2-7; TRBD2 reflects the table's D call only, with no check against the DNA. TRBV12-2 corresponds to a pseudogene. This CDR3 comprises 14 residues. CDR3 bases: TGTGCAAGTCGCTTAGTTCGGGGTATCGGAGAGCAGTACTTC. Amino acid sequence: CASRLVRGIGEQYF.

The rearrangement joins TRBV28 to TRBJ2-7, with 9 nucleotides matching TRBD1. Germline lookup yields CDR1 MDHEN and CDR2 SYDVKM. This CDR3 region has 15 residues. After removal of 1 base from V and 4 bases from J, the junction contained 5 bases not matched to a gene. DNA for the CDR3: TGTGCCAGCAGTTTATCGGGACAGGGTCTTTACGAGCAGTACTTC. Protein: CASSLSGQGLYEQYF.

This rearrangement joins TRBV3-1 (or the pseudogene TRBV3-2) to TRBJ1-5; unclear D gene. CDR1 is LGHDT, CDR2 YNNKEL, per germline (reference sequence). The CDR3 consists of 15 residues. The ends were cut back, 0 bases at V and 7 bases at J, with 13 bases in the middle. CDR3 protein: CASSQDLGSGQPQHF. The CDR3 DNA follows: TGTGCCAGCAGCCAAGATCTTGGTTCGGGGCAGCCCCAGCATTTT.

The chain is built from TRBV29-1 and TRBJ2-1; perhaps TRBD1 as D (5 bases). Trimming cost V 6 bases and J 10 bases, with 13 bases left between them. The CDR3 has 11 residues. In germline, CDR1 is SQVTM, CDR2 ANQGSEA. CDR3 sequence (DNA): TGCAGCGTGACCTACAGGCCCGAGCAGTTCTTC. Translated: CSVTYRPEQFF.

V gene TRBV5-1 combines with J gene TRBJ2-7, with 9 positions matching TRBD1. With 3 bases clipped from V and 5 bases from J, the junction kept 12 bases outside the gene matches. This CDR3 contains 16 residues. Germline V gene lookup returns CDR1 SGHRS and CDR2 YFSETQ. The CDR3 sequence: CASSYRWGTGYDEQYF. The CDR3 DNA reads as TGCGCCAGCAGCTACCGATGGGGGACAGGGTATGACGAGCAGTACTTC.

The CDR3 DNA reads TGTGCCACCAGAGCAACAGGGGGCGAGGAGACCCAGTACTTC. Translation gives CATRATGGEETQYF. The V and J genes are TRBV15 and TRBJ2-5; TRBD1 aligns across 9 bases. The germline gives CDR1 LNHNV, CDR2 YYDKDF (reference sequence). This CDR3 contains 14 residues. The V segment lost 6 bases and the J segment 5 bases; nucleotides outside the gene matches: 7.

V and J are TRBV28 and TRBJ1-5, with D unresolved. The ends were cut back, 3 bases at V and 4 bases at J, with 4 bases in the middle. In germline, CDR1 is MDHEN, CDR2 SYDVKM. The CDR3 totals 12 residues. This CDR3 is CASSLRNQPQHF. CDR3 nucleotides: TGTGCCAGCAGTTTGAGGAATCAGCCCCAGCATTTT.

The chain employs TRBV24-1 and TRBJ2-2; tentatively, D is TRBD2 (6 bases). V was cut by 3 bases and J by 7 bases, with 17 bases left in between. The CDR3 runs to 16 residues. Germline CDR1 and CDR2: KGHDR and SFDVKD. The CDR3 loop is CATSDQTRDSRGELFF. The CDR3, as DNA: TGTGCCACCAGTGATCAGACAAGGGACTCCCGCGGGGAGCTGTTTTTT.

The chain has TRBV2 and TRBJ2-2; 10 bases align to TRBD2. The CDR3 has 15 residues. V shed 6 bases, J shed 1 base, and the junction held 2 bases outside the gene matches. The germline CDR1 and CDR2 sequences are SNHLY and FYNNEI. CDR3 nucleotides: TGTGCCAGCAGGAGACTAGCGGGGAACACCGGGGAGCTGTTTTTT. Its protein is CASRRLAGNTGELFF.

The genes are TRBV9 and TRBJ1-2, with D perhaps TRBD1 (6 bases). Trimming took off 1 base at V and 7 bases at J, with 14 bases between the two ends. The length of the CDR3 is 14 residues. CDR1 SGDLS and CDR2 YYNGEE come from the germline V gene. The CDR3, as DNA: TGTGCCAGCAGCGTAATGGGGGCGACTCGTGGCTACACCTTC. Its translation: CASSVMGATRGYTF.